One T cell receptor beta chain is described in this entry. This sample is drawn from a study of blood T cell repertoires in COVID-19. About the research overall: Samples taken during acute and convalescent COVID-19 were collected in the United States, Italy and Spain. PBMCs, B-cell-depleted T cells, or T cells were the source of the cDNA or gDNA that made up the material.

Looked up from germline, CDR1 is SGHRS and CDR2 is YFSETQ. V lost 7 bases and J 0 bases, leaving 16 bases between the germline ends. There are 16 residues in the CDR3. In the source study's methods: Reference gene primers were amplified, and this amplification served to estimate nucleated cell counts. The data were produced by immunoSEQ multiplex PCR, yet TCRdb's version contains in-frame clones alone and is incomplete. D and trimming come from the DNA, and the V and J calls and clone size come from that table. This sample has 100,000 to 150,000 clones, with 70% to 90% found just once. Sequenced input: peripheral blood. This receptor was identified in a woman aged 45-59 years with acute or convalescent COVID-19. The V gene is TRBV5-1, the J gene TRBJ1-4; D might be TRBD1 (5 bases). CDR3 protein: CASGGAVGATNEKLFF. The DNA of the CDR3 is TGCGCCAGCGGAGGGGCCGTTGGGGCAACTAATGAAAAACTGTTTTTT. The variable domain in full, completed from reference TRBV5-1 and TRBJ1-4, reads KAGVTQTPRYLIKTRGQQVTLSCSPISGHRSVSWYQQTPGQGLQFLFEYFSETQRNKGNFPGRFSGRQFSNSRSEMNVSTLELGDSALYLCASGGAVGATNEKLFFGSGTQLSVL.